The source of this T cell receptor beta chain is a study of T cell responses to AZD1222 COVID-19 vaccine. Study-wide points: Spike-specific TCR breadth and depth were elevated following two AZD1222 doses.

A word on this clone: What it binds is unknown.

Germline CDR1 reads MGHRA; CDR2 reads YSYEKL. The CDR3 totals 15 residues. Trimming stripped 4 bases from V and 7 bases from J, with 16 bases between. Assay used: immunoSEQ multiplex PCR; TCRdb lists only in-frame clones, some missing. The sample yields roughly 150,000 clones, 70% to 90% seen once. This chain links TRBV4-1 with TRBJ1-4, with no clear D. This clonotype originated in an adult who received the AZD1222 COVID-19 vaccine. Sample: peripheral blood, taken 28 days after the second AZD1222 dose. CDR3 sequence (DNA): TGCGCCAGCAGCCCTCGTGGGTGGAGAGGTGAAAAACTGTTTTTT. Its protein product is CASSPRGWRGEKLFF.